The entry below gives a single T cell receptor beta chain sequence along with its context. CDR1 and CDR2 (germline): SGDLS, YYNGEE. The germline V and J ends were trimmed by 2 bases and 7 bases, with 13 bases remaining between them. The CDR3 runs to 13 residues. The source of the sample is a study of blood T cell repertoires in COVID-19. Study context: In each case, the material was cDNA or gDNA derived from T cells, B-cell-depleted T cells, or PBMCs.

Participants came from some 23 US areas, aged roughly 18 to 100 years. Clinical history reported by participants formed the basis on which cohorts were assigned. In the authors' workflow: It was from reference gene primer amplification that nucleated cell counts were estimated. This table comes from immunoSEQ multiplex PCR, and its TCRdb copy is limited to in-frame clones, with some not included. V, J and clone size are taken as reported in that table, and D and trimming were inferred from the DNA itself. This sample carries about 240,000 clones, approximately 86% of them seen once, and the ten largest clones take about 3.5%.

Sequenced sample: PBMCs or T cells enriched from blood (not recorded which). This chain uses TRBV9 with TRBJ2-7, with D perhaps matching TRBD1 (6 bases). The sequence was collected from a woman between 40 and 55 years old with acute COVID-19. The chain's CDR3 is CASSVEGQGEQYF. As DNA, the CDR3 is TGTGCCAGCAGCGTCGAAGGCCAGGGGGAGCAGTACTTC.